This TCR beta chain appears in the sequencing data of a study of shared clonotypes between healthy human individuals. Overall study context: The donors, two women and a few men, were aged 18 to 49. Study-level findings and limits: How much donors shared clonotypes was expected to be affected by sequencing depth.

The CDR3 length is 14 residues. Per the germline V gene, CDR1 is MNHNS and CDR2 is SASEGT. V was clipped by 7 bases and J by 6 bases; unmatched bases: 7. Turning to this clone: What it binds is not known.

The data were produced by immunoSEQ multiplex PCR, yet TCRdb's version contains in-frame clones alone and is incomplete. The sample shows hundreds of thousands of clones, around 75% of them seen only once. Sequenced: PBMCs. This receptor was identified in a woman in her forties in good health. Some clones in this sample may be carry-over from other donors' samples. This rearrangement joins TRBV6-1 to TRBJ1-4, with 8 bases matching TRBD1. The CDR3 sequence: CASISTGADEKLFF. The CDR3 nucleotides are TGTGCCAGCATTTCGACAGGGGCTGATGAAAAACTGTTTTTT.